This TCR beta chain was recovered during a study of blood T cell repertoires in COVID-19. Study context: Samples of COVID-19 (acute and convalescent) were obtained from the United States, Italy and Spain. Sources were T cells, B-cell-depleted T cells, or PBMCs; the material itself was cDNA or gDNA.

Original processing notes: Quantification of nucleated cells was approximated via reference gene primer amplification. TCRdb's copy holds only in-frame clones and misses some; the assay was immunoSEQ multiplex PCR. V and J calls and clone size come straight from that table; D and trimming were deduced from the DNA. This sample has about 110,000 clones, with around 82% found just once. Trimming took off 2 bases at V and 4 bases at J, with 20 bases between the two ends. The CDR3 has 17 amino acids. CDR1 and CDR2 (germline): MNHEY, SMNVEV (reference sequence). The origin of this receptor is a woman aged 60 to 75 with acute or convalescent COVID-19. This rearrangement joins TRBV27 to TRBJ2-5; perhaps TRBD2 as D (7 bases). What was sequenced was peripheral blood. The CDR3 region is CASSLHSWAGEGETQYF. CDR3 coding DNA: TGTGCCAGCAGTTTACACTCCTGGGCAGGGGAGGGAGAGACCCAGTACTTC.